The 23 T cell receptor beta chains below all came from one sample that was sequenced in a study of shared clonotypes between healthy human individuals. TCRdb's table, derived via immunoSEQ multiplex PCR, lists solely in-frame clones and lacks some. The sample holds approximately 2.3 million clones, about 92% seen once. Sequencing was done on a sample of naive CD4+ T cells from PBMCs. Subset of the sample: CD45RA+ positively selected. These receptors were collected from a man younger than 35 in good health. Some clones in this sample may be carry-over from other donors' samples.

This clone showed up just once. This chain links TRBV10-3 with TRBJ1-2; D ambiguous. Per the germline V gene, CDR1 is ENHRY and CDR2 is SYGVKD. The CDR3 totals 13 residues. The germline V and J ends were trimmed by 4 bases and 0 bases, with 6 bases remaining between them. CDR3 loop: CAISGRTNYGYTF. The CDR3 bases are TGTGCCATCAGTGGTCGGACTAACTATGGCTACACCTTC.

The V gene is TRBV4-1, the J gene TRBJ1-1; D not resolved. CDR1 and CDR2 (germline): MGHRA, YSYEKL. V dropped 4 bases and J dropped 6 bases, with 18 bases sitting between them. The CDR3 is made up of 15 amino acids. CDR3 residues: CASSPNQAVRAEAFF. In DNA form, the CDR3 reads TGCGCCAGCAGCCCTAATCAAGCGGTGAGGGCTGAAGCTTTCTTT.

The chain uses TRBV9 and TRBJ2-7; possible D gene TRBD2, 6 bases. This CDR3 is built from 15 residues. V lost 3 bases to trimming and J lost 1 base, with 14 bases between them. Germline V gives CDR1 SGDLS, CDR2 YYNGEE. The CDR3 is CASSARGESSYEQYF. The CDR3 DNA follows: TGTGCCAGCAGCGCGCGCGGGGAAAGTTCCTACGAGCAGTACTTC.

Notes on this clone: Other DNA sequences in the same sample also yield this CDR3. V and J are TRBV18 and TRBJ2-7, with D hard to call. V was trimmed by 3 bases and J by 0 bases, leaving 3 bases between them. The germline gives CDR1 KGHSH, CDR2 LQKENI. CDR3 length: 12 residues. The DNA of the CDR3 is TGTGCCAGCTCACCCGACTCCTACGAGCAGTACTTC. It is translated as CASSPDSYEQYF.

This rearrangement joins TRBV1 to TRBJ1-5; the table's D call, TRBD1, has no DNA check behind it. TRBV1 counts as a pseudogene. This CDR3 is 17 amino acids long. The CDR3 DNA is TGCACCAGCAGCCAAGGGGGCATACCTCGCTGCAATCAGCCCCAGCATTTT. It is translated as CTSSQGGIPRCNQPQHF.

The rearrangement joins TRBV10-3 to TRBJ2-1; 7 bases match TRBD2. V was pared by 5 bases and J by 0 bases, with 13 bases of the junction left unmatched. Germline V gene lookup returns CDR1 ENHRY and CDR2 SYGVKD. This CDR3 is built from 18 residues. CDR3 coding DNA: TGTGCCATCAGTTTTACCGCGGGAGAAATGAGCTCCTACAATGAGCAGTTCTTC. Amino acids: CAISFTAGEMSSYNEQFF.

The chain combines TRBV7-6 with TRBJ2-2, with TRBD1 identical over 9 bases. CDR3 size: 19 residues. Germline CDR1 is SGHVS and CDR2 is FNYEAQ. After removal of 7 bases from V and 8 bases from J, the junction contained 23 bases not matched to a gene. The CDR3 sequence: CASTDQQPTGTGNLGELFF. CDR3 bases: TGTGCCAGCACCGACCAACAACCAACCGGGACAGGGAATCTTGGGGAGCTGTTTTTT.

The CDR3 coding sequence is TGTGCCAGCAGTGACGGGGTCACTGAAGCTTTCTTT. Protein: CASSDGVTEAFF. The J gene is TRBJ1-1, the V gene TRBV2; no clear D. Trimming removed 3 bases from V and 4 bases from J, with 6 bases in between. Germline loops: CDR1 SNHLY, CDR2 FYNNEI. The CDR3 length is 12 residues.

The chain is built from TRBV28 and TRBJ1-4; 8 bases map to TRBD1. The J segment lost 6 bases and the V segment lost 9 bases, leaving 9 bases of the junction unmatched. Germline V gives CDR1 MDHEN, CDR2 SYDVKM. The CDR3 has 14 residues. CDR3 amino acids: CASRQGAGYEKLFF. CDR3 DNA: TGTGCCAGTCGGCAGGGGGCTGGCTATGAAAAACTGTTTTTT.

The J gene is TRBJ2-7, the V gene TRBV19, with 11 bases that match TRBD2. Germline V gene sequence: CDR1 LNHDA, CDR2 SQIVND (reference sequence). The CDR3 loop spans 15 amino acids. The trim removed 6 bases at V and 1 base at J, leaving 5 bases unmatched. CDR3 nucleotide sequence: TGTGCCAGTAGGTTGACTAGCGGGAAGTCCTACGAGCAGTACTTC. Translated, it gives CASRLTSGKSYEQYF.

This clone was seen once. The chain joins TRBV4-3 to TRBJ2-7; the D call may be TRBD1 or TRBD2 (5 bases each). The CDR3 covers 18 residues. CDR1 LGHNA and CDR2 YSLEER come from the germline V gene. Deletions cut 0 bases from V and 0 bases from J, with 18 bases between. This chain's CDR3 is CASSQERGARGSSYEQYF. CDR3 in DNA: TGCGCCAGCAGCCAAGAAAGGGGCGCCCGGGGCAGCTCCTACGAGCAGTACTTC.

The rearrangement joins TRBV7-8 to TRBJ2-5; maybe TRBD2 (5 bases). CDR1 is SGHVS, CDR2 FQNEAQ, per germline. V gave up 5 bases and J gave up 7 bases, with 23 bases separating them. The CDR3 extends over 16 amino acids. The CDR3 nucleotides read TGTGCCAGCAGCGCCCTAGGAGGACTCCCCCGAGGGACCCAGTACTTC. This encodes CASSALGGLPRGTQYF.

The genes are TRBV1 and TRBJ2-3; the listed D gene, TRBD2, was not tested against the DNA. TRBV1 is recorded as a pseudogene. The CDR3 is 19 residues long. The CDR3 DNA reads as TGCACCAGCAGCCAGGGCCCCGGGACTAGCGGGAGGCCCACAGATACGCAGTATTTT. This encodes CTSSQGPGTSGRPTDTQYF.

This rearrangement joins TRBV25-1 to TRBJ2-4; 7 bases fit TRBD2. The CDR3 totals 15 residues. V lost 0 bases, J lost 4 bases, and 3 bases stayed unmatched. Germline CDR1 reads MGHDK; CDR2 reads SYGVNS. DNA for the CDR3: TGTGCCAGCAGTGAATATACGGGGGGTAAAAACATTCAGTACTTC. Residues: CASSEYTGGKNIQYF.

The chain links TRBV12-5 to TRBJ2-1; 10 positions agree with TRBD2. V lost 1 base and J lost 5; bases outside the gene matches: 2. CDR1 LGHNT and CDR2 FRNRAP come from the germline V gene. The CDR3 extends over 15 amino acids. The chain's CDR3 is CASGLGLAGNNEQFF. The CDR3 region has the DNA TGTGCTAGTGGTTTGGGACTAGCGGGTAACAATGAGCAGTTCTTC.

Here the CDR3 DNA reads TGCAGCGTTGTTGGAAGTGGACAGGGGGAGACCCAGTACTTC. This codes for CSVVGSGQGETQYF. The rearrangement uses TRBV29-1 and TRBJ2-5; 9 bases are shared with TRBD1. Looked up from germline, CDR1 is SQVTM and CDR2 is ANQGSEA. The CDR3 is 14 amino acids. J lost 5 bases, V lost 4 bases, and 8 bases had no gene match.

V gene TRBV10-3 combines with J gene TRBJ1-4; D unresolved. Germline V lookup: CDR1 ENHRY, CDR2 SYGVKD. V dropped 11 bases and J dropped 0 bases, with 10 bases sitting between them. The CDR3 has 13 amino acids. CDR3 DNA: TGTGCCGCAAAGACAACAACTAATGAAAAACTGTTTTTT. The encoded protein is CAAKTTTNEKLFF.

Notes on this clone: The sample carries other DNA sequences with the same CDR3. The chain couples TRBV6-1 to TRBJ1-4, with 10 bases aligning to TRBD1. CDR1 and CDR2 (germline): MNHNS, SASEGT. The V and J ends lost 4 bases and 7 bases, in that order; junction bases with no gene match: 3. The CDR3 length is 14 residues. CDR3 DNA: TGTGCCAGCAGTGGGGGGGACAGGGGTGAAAAACTGTTTTTT. It is translated as CASSGGDRGEKLFF.

The rearrangement joins TRBV30 to TRBJ1-4; D is unclear. The CDR3 extends over 13 amino acids. The germline V and J ends were trimmed by 0 bases and 8 bases, with 10 bases remaining between them. CDR1 is GTSNPN, CDR2 SVGIG, per germline (reference sequence). The CDR3 here is CAWSVWEDEKLFF. DNA for the CDR3: TGTGCCTGGAGTGTTTGGGAAGACGAAAAACTGTTTTTT.

This clone has only a few counts. The chain is built from TRBV2 and TRBJ1-5, with 8 bases matching TRBD1. Germline trimming cut 8 bases from V and 7 bases from J; bases unmatched to any gene: 7. The CDR3 length is 13 residues. Germline V lookup: CDR1 SNHLY, CDR2 FYNNEI. In nucleotides, the CDR3 is TGTGCCAGCGGTATACAGGGGGACCAGCCCCAGCATTTT. Amino acid sequence: CASGIQGDQPQHF.

This clone was counted between two and nine times. The chain employs TRBV28 and TRBJ1-1; D uncertain. This CDR3 spans 13 amino acids. V was cut by 6 bases and J by 1 base, with 9 bases left in between. Germline CDR1 reads MDHEN; CDR2 reads SYDVKM. The CDR3 loop is CASSQTENTEAFF. CDR3 bases: TGTGCCAGCAGCCAGACGGAGAACACTGAAGCTTTCTTT.

Only one count was recorded for this clone. The gene calls are TRBV30 and TRBJ2-1; 8 positions agree with TRBD1. Germline trimming cut 3 bases from V and 9 bases from J; bases unmatched to any gene: 1. Germline CDR1 reads GTSNPN; CDR2 reads SVGIG (reference sequence). The CDR3 is 11 residues long. The CDR3 coding sequence is TGTGCCTGGAGACAGGGGGGTGAGCAGTTCTTC. Its protein is CAWRQGGEQFF.

This chain connects TRBV27 to TRBJ2-1; 7 bases match TRBD1. The ends lost 8 bases at V and 3 bases at J; junction bases unmatched: 4. The germline CDR1 and CDR2 sequences are MNHEY and SMNVEV (reference sequence). The CDR3 covers 13 residues. In nucleotides, the CDR3 is TGTGCCAGCCCTAGGACAGGCTACAATGAGCAGTTCTTC. It translates to CASPRTGYNEQFF.